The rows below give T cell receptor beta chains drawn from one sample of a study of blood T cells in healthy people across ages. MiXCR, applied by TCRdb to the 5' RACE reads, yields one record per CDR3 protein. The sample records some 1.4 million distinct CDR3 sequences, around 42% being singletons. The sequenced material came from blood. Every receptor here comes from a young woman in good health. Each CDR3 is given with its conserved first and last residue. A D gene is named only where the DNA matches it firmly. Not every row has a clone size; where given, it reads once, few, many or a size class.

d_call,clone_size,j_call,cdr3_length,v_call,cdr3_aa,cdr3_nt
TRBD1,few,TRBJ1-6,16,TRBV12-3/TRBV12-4,CASTTLRGQRTSPLHF,TGTGCCAGCACGACTCTCAGGGGGCAGAGGACTTCACCCCTCCACTTT
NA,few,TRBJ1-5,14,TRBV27,CASRRQMGNQPQHF,TGTGCCAGCAGGCGTCAAATGGGCAATCAGCCCCAGCATTTT
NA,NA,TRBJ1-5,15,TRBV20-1,CSARAKGSGNQPQHF,TGCAGTGCTAGAGCCAAGGGAAGCGGCAATCAGCCCCAGCATTTT
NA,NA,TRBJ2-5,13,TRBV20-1,CSGGGDLQETQYF,TGCAGTGGGGGTGGGGACTTGCAAGAGACCCAGTACTTC
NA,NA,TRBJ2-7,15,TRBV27,CASSLKTLGSYEQYF,TGTGCCAGCAGTTTAAAGACTTTGGGCTCCTACGAGCAGTACTTC
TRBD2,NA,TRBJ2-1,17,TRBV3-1,CASSQDLERGAYNEQFF,TGTGCCAGCAGCCAAGATCTAGAGCGGGGGGCCTACAATGAGCAGTTCTTC
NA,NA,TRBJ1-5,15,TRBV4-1,CASSQAGHSRQPQHF,TGCGCCAGCAGCCAAGCCGGGCATAGCAGGCAGCCCCAGCATTTT
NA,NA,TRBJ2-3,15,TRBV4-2,CASSLSGDGADTQYF,TGTGCCAGCAGCCTATCAGGGGATGGCGCAGATACGCAGTATTTT
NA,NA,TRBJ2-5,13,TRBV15,CATSPGVLETQYF,TGTGCCACCAGCCCAGGGGTATTAGAGACCCAGTACTTC
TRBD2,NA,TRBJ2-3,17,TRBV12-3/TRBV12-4,CASSLRLAGGPGDAQYF,TGTGCCAGCAGTTTACGTTTAGCGGGGGGGCCGGGGGATGCGCAGTATTTT
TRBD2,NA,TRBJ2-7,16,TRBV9,CASSAGPSGGFYEQYF,TGTGCCAGCAGCGCAGGACCTAGCGGGGGCTTCTACGAGCAGTACTTC
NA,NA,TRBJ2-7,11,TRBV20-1,CSARNPYEQYF,TGCAGTGCTAGAAATCCCTACGAGCAGTACTTC
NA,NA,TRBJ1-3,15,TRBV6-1,CASGLAASSGNTIYF,TGTGCCAGCGGGCTGGCCGCGAGCTCTGGAAACACCATATATTTT
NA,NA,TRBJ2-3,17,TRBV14,CASSPEASERSGFAQYF,TGTGCCAGCAGCCCCGAAGCTAGCGAGAGATCCGGTTTTGCGCAGTATTTT
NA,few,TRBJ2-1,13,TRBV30,CAWWGPKLHEQFF,TGTGCCTGGTGGGGTCCAAAACTACATGAGCAGTTCTTC
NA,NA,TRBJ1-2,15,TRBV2,CASTRRGYGNYGYTF,TGTGCCAGCACTCGCAGGGGTTACGGTAACTATGGCTACACCTTC
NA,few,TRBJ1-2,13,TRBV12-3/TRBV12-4,CASSYRVNYGYTF,TGTGCCAGCAGTTATAGGGTTAACTATGGCTACACCTTC
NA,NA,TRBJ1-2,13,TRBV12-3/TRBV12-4,CAGHELDRYGYTF,TGTGCCGGTCACGAACTTGACAGATATGGCTACACCTTC
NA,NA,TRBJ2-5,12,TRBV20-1,CSARGNQETRYF,TGCAGTGCTAGAGGGAACCAAGAGACCCGGTACTTC
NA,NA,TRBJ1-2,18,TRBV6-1,CASAHSAGLTGPRYGYTF,TGTGCCAGCGCGCACTCCGCGGGCTTGACAGGCCCTCGCTATGGCTACACCTTC
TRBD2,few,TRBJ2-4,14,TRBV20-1,CSPSGTAPKNIQYF,TGCAGTCCTAGCGGGACAGCCCCTAAAAACATTCAGTACTTC
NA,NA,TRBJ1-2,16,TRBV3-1,CASSQEAADSLSGYTF,TGTGCCAGCAGCCAAGAGGCAGCGGACAGCCTAAGTGGCTACACCTTC
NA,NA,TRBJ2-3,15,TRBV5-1,CASSFEGRGTDTQYF,TGCGCCAGCAGCTTTGAGGGGAGAGGCACAGATACGCAGTATTTT
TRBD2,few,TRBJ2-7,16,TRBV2,CASRKTSGSSYNEQYF,TGTGCCAGCAGGAAGACTAGCGGGAGTTCCTACAATGAGCAGTACTTC
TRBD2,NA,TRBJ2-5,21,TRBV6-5,CASSYGGLAGGPTPEQETQYF,TGTGCCAGCAGTTACGGGGGGCTAGCGGGAGGCCCTACCCCCGAACAAGAGACCCAGTACTTC
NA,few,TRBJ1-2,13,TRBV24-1,CATAGAGVMGYTF,TGTGCCACCGCGGGAGCCGGCGTAATGGGCTACACCTTC
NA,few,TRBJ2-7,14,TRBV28,CASTPWTASYEQYF,TGTGCCAGCACCCCGTGGACAGCTTCCTACGAGCAGTACTTC
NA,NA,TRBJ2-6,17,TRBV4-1,CASSQETPVGGANVLTF,TGCGCCAGCAGCCAAGAAACCCCCGTGGGGGGGGCCAACGTCCTGACTTTC
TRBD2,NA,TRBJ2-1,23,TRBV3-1,CASSQDHLTSGRGENTFFLEQFF,TGTGCCAGCAGCCAAGATCATCTAACTAGCGGGAGAGGGGAAAACACTTTTTTCCTTGAGCAGTTCTTC
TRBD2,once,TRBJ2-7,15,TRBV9,CASSSSVAGGYEQYF,TGTGCCAGCAGCTCTTCAGTAGCGGGAGGCTACGAGCAGTACTTC
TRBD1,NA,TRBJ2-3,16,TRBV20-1,CSGIIRTGEVADTQYF,TGCAGTGGGATAATCCGGACAGGGGAGGTCGCAGATACGCAGTATTTT
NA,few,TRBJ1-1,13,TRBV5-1,CASGEGDATEAFF,TGCGCCAGCGGTGAGGGGGATGCAACTGAAGCTTTCTTT
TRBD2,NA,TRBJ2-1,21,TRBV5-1,CASSQEPGTSGRAGRMVEQFF,TGCGCCAGCAGCCAGGAACCCGGGACTAGCGGGAGGGCTGGGCGCATGGTTGAGCAGTTCTTC
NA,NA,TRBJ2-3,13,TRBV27,CASSLGELDTQYF,TGTGCCAGCAGTTTGGGGGAATTAGATACGCAGTATTTT
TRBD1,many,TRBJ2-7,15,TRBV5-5,CASSLAGQGTYEQYF,TGTGCCAGCAGCTTGGCGGGACAGGGGACCTACGAGCAGTACTTC
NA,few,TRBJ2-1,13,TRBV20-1,CSAPPDRDYEQFF,TGCAGTGCACCGCCCGACAGGGACTATGAGCAGTTCTTC
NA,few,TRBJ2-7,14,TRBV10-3,CAISEPGMVYEQYF,TGTGCCATCAGTGAGCCTGGGATGGTGTACGAGCAGTACTTC
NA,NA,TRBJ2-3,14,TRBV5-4,CASSSRDGTDTQYF,TGTGCCAGCAGCTCAAGGGACGGGACAGATACGCAGTATTTT
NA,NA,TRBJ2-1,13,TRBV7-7,CASSPSDSREQFF,TGTGCCAGCAGCCCCTCGGACAGTCGCGAGCAGTTCTTC
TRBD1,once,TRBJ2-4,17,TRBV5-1,CASSVGTDRLAKNIQYF,TGCGCCAGCAGCGTCGGGACAGACCGTTTAGCCAAAAACATTCAGTACTTC
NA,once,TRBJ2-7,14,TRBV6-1,CASSEALAGYEQYF,TGTGCCAGCAGTGAAGCCCTCGCCGGCTACGAGCAGTACTTC
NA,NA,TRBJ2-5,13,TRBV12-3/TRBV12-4,CASSFVVRETQYF,TGTGCCAGCAGTTTCGTGGTTCGAGAGACCCAGTACTTC
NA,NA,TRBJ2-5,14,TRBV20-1,CSAREGTGRETQYF,TGCAGTGCTAGAGAGGGGACTGGGAGGGAGACCCAGTACTTC
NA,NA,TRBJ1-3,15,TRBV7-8,CASSLGVGGGNTIYF,TGTGCCAGCAGCTTAGGGGTGGGTGGTGGAAACACCATATATTTT
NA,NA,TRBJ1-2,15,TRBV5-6,CASSLRRQVTYGYTF,TGTGCCAGCAGCTTGCGGAGACAGGTTACCTATGGCTACACCTTC
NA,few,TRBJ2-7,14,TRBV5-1,CASSLGGGLDEQYF,TGCGCCAGCAGCTTAGGAGGGGGCCTCGACGAGCAGTACTTC
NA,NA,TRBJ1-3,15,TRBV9,CASSVTGTSGNTIYF,TGTGCCAGCAGCGTTACCGGGACCTCTGGAAACACCATATATTTT
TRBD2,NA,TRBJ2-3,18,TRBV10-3,CAISKALAGGASTDTQYF,TGTGCCATCAGCAAGGCGCTAGCGGGGGGTGCTAGCACAGATACGCAGTATTTT
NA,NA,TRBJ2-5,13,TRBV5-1,CASSTGIRETQYF,TGCGCCAGCAGCACAGGAATCCGAGAGACCCAGTACTTC
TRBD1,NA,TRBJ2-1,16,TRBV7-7,CASSRSGTGGYNEQFF,TGTGCCAGCAGCCGCTCCGGGACAGGGGGGTACAATGAGCAGTTCTTC
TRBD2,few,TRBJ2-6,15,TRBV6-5,CASSYGRAGANVLTF,TGTGCCAGCAGTTACGGGAGGGCTGGGGCCAACGTCCTGACTTTC
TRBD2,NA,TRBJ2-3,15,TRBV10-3,CAIRPAGGRTDTQYF,TGTGCCATCAGACCAGCGGGAGGGCGCACGGATACGCAGTATTTT
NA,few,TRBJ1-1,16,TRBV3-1,CASSQERGGNRLEAFF,TGTGCCAGCAGCCAAGAAAGGGGGGGGAACCGTCTTGAAGCTTTCTTT
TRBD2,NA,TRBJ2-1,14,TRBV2,CASSDASGNNEQFF,TGTGCCAGCAGTGATGCTAGCGGAAACAATGAGCAGTTCTTC
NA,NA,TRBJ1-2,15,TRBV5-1,CASSSQGKANYGYTF,TGCGCCAGCAGCTCACAGGGAAAGGCTAACTATGGCTACACCTTC
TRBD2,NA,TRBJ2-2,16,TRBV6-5,CASRPGLAGFTGELFF,TGTGCCAGCAGACCGGGACTAGCGGGATTCACCGGGGAGCTGTTTTTT